The clone carrying this T cell receptor beta chain was counted a few times. Antigen: not known. TCR beta libraries were made by quantitative 5'-RACE with molecular barcodes. From the 5' RACE reads, TCRdb called clonotypes with MiXCR, one entry per CDR3 protein. The sample carries 250,000 to 400,000 distinct CDR3 sequences, 11% recorded once. The CDR3 is 19 amino acids. V was pared by 4 bases and J by 0 bases, with 13 bases of the junction left unmatched. Germline values: CDR1 MNHEY, CDR2 SVGAGI. This sample stems from a study of CD8 T cells in ankylosing spondylitis. Overall study results and limits: Relatively scarce in peripheral blood, disease-linked clones were CD8+. It appeared that ankylosing spondylitis blood was characterized by a TCR beta motif of several highly homologous variants.

The J gene is TRBJ2-7, the V gene TRBV6-5; 12 nucleotides match TRBD2. Material: blood, either unsorted or a sorted T cell fraction (not recorded which). This sequence originates from a female donor with ankylosing spondylitis or in good health (not recorded which). The CDR3 nucleotides are TGTGCCAGCAGTTCCAGGACTAGCGGGGCCATACATTTCTCCTACGAGCAGTACTTC. This gives the protein CASSSRTSGAIHFSYEQYF.